A selection of T cell receptor beta chains follows, all from one sample in a study of blood T cells in healthy people across ages. TCRdb recomputed calls from the 5' RACE reads with MiXCR, one row per CDR3 protein. The sample lists over 1,500,000 distinct CDR3 sequences; about 50% were seen once. Source material: blood. The source of these receptors is a woman aged 40-49 years in good health. The CDR3 runs from the conserved cysteine through the conserved F or W. A D gene is named only where the DNA matches it firmly. Only some rows state a clone size, as once, few, many or a class for expanded clones.

J,size,V,D,DNA,CDR3
TRBJ2-6,-,TRBV28,-,TGTGCCAGCAGTTTTCCGGGCGGAATCTCTGGGGCCAACGTCCTGACTTTC,CASSFPGGISGANVLTF
TRBJ1-2,-,TRBV24-1,TRBD1,TGTGCCACCAGTGACAACACCGGGACAGGGATAGGGCAGGGCGATGGCTACACCTTC,CATSDNTGTGIGQGDGYTF
TRBJ1-2,-,TRBV6-2/TRBV6-3,TRBD1,TGTGCCAGCAGAGGACAGGGGTCGAACTATGGCTACACCTTC,CASRGQGSNYGYTF
TRBJ2-1,-,TRBV20-1,TRBD2,TGCAGTGCTGGAACCGGGGGGTTAAATGAGCAGTTCTTC,CSAGTGGLNEQFF
TRBJ2-3,-,TRBV9,-,TGTGCCAGCAGCGTAGTTCAGGGCCGGGATACGCAGTATTTT,CASSVVQGRDTQYF
TRBJ2-3,-,TRBV24-1,TRBD1,TGTGCCACCAGTGATTTAGGGGGCGCGATAAATACGCAGTATTTT,CATSDLGGAINTQYF
TRBJ2-6,many,TRBV29-1,TRBD1,TGCAGCGTTGAAGGCGGGACAGGGACTGGGGCCAACGTCCTGACTTTC,CSVEGGTGTGANVLTF
TRBJ1-5,few,TRBV7-2,-,TGTGCCAGCAGCCAGGGCGGATATCAGCCCCAGCATTTT,CASSQGGYQPQHF
TRBJ2-7,few,TRBV15,-,TGTGCCACCAGCGGGGCAGGTCCCTACGAGCAGTACTTC,CATSGAGPYEQYF
TRBJ1-5,-,TRBV6-1,-,TGTGCCAGCAGTGCCGAGACAGGACCCTTTCAGCCCCAGCATTTT,CASSAETGPFQPQHF
TRBJ1-4,-,TRBV6-5,-,TGTGCCAGCAGTTATGCTCGCACGAGGGGATCGACTAATGAAAAACTGTTTTTT,CASSYARTRGSTNEKLFF
TRBJ2-7,-,TRBV5-1,TRBD1,TGCGCCAGCAGCTATCGACAGGGGGAGAAAAACGAGCAGTACTTC,CASSYRQGEKNEQYF
TRBJ2-3,once,TRBV7-4,TRBD2,TGTGCCAGCAGCTTATCAAGCGGGGGGGCTAGCGCAGATACGCAGTATTTT,CASSLSSGGASADTQYF
TRBJ2-7,-,TRBV10-2,-,TGCGCCAGCAGTGAATATCGAGGCCGTCGCAGGGGTAAAGCCTACGAGCAGTACTTC,CASSEYRGRRRGKAYEQYF